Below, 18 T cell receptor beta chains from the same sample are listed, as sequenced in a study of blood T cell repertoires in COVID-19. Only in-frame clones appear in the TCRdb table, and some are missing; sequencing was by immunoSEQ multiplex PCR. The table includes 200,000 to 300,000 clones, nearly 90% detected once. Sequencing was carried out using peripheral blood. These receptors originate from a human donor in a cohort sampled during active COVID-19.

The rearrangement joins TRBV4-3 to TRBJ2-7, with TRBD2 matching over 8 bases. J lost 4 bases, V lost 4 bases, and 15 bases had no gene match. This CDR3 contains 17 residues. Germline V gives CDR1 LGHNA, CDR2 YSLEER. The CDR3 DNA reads TGCGCCAGCAGCCTATTCCCCCTGGCGGGGGGCGGGTACGAGCAGTACTTC. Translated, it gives CASSLFPLAGGGYEQYF.

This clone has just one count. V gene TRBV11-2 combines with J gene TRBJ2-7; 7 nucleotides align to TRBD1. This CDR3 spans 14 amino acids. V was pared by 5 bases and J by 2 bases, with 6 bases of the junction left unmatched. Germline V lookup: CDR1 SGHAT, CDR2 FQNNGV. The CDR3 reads CASSRGQKTYEQYF. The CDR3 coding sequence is TGTGCCAGCAGCCGGGGACAGAAAACCTACGAGCAGTACTTC.

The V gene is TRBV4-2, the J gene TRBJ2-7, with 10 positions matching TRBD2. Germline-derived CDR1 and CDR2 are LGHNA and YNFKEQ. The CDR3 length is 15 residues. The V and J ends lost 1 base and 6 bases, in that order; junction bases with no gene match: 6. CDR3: CASSQALLAGSEQYF. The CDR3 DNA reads TGTGCCAGCAGCCAAGCCTTACTAGCGGGGTCCGAGCAGTACTTC.

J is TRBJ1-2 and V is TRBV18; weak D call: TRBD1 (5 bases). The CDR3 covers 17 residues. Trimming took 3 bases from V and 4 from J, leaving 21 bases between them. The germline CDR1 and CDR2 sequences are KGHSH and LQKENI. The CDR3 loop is CASSPPDGGEGAYGYTF. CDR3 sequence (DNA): TGTGCCAGCTCACCTCCGGACGGAGGGGAGGGCGCCTATGGCTACACCTTC.

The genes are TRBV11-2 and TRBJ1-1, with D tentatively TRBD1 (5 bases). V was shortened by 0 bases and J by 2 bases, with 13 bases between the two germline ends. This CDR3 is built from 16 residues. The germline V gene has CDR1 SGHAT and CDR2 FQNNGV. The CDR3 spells CASSLDPGVRNTEAFF. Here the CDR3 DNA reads TGTGCCAGCAGCTTAGATCCGGGGGTTCGAAACACTGAAGCTTTCTTT.

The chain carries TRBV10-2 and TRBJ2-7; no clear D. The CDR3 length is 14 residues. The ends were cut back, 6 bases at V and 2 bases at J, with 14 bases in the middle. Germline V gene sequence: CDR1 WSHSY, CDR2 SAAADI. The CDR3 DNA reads TGCGCCAGCAGCTCCGGCAGGCAGGCCTACGAGCAGTACTTC. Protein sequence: CASSSGRQAYEQYF.

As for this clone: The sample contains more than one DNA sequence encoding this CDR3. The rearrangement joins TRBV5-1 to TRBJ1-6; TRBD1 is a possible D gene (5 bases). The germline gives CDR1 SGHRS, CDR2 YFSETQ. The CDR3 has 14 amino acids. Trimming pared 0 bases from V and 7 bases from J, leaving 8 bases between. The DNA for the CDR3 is TGCGCCAGCAGCTTGGTACAGGAAAATTCACCCCTCCACTTT. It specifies CASSLVQENSPLHF. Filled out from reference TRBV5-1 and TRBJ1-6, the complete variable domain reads KAGVTQTPRYLIKTRGQQVTLSCSPISGHRSVSWYQQTPGQGLQFLFEYFSETQRNKGNFPGRFSGRQFSNSRSEMNVSTLELGDSALYLCASSLVQENSPLHFGNGTRLTVT.

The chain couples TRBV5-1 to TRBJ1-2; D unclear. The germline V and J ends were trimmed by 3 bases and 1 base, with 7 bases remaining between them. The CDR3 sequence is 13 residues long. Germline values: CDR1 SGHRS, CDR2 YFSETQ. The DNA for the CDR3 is TGCGCCAGCAGCTCGACAAATAACTATGGCTACACCTTC. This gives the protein CASSSTNNYGYTF.

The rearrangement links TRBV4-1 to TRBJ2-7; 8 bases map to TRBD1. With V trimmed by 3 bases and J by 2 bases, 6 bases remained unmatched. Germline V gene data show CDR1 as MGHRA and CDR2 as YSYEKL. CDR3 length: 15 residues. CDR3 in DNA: TGCGCCAGCAGCCACCCAGGGGGCGCAGCCTACGAGCAGTACTTC. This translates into CASSHPGGAAYEQYF.

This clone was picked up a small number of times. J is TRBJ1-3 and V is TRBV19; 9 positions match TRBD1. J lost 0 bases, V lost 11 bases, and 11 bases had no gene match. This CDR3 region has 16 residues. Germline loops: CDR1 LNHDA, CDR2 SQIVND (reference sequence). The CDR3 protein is CAAGEDRGFSGNTIYF. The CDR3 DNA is TGTGCCGCAGGAGAGGACAGGGGCTTCTCTGGAAACACCATATATTTT.

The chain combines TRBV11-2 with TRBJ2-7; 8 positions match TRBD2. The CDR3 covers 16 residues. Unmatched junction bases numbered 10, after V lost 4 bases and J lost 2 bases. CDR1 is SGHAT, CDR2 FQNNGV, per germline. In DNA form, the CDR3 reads TGTGCCAGCAGCTCACGGCGGGAGGTTCGGACCTACGAGCAGTACTTC. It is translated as CASSSRREVRTYEQYF. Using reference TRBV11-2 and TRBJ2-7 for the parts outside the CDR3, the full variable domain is EAGVAQSPRYKIIEKRQSVAFWCNPISGHATLYWYQQILGQGPKLLIQFQNNGVVDDSQLPKDRFSAERLKGVDSTLKIQPAKLEDSAVYLCASSSRREVRTYEQYFGPGTRLTVT.

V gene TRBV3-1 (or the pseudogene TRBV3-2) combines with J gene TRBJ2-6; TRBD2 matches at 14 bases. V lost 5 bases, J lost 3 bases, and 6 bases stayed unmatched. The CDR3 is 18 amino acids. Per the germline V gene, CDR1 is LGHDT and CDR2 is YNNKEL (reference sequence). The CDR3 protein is CASSSTSGRAFGANVLTF. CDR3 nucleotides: TGTGCCAGCAGCTCGACTAGCGGGAGGGCCTTTGGGGCCAACGTCCTGACTTTC.

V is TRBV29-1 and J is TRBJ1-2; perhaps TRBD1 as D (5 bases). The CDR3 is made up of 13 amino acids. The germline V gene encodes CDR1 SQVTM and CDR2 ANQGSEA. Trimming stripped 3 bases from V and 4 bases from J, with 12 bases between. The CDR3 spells CSVDDSGFYGYTF. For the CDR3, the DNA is TGCAGCGTTGACGATTCAGGGTTCTATGGCTACACCTTC.

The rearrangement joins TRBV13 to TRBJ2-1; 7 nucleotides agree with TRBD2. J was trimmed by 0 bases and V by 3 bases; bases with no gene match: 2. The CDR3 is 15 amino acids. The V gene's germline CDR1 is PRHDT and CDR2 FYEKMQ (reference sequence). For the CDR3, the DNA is TGTGCCAGCAGCTTTGGGGAGGGCTCCTACAATGAGCAGTTCTTC. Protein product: CASSFGEGSYNEQFF.

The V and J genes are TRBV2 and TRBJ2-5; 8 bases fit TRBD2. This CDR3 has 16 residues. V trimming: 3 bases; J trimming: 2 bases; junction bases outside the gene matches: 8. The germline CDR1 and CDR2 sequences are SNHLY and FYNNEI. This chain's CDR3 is CASSDDGGAAQETQYF. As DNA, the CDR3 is TGTGCCAGCAGTGACGACGGGGGGGCCGCACAAGAGACCCAGTACTTC. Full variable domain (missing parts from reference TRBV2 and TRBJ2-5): EPEVTQTPSHQVTQMGQEVILRCVPISNHLYFYWYRQILGQKVEFLVSFYNNEISEKSEIFDDQFSVERPDGSNFTLKIRSTKLEDSAMYFCASSDDGGAAQETQYFGPGTRLLVL.

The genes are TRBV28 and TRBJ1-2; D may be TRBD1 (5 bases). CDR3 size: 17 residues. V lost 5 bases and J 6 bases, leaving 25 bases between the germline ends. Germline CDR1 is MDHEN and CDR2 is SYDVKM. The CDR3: CASSPPNRDFRRNGYTF. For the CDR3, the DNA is TGTGCCAGCAGTCCACCAAACCGGGACTTCAGGCGGAATGGCTACACCTTC.

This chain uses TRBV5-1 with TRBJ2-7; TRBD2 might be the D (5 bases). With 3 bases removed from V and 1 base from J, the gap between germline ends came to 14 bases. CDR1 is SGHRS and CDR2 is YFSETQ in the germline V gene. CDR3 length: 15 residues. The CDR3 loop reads CASSWGVAGSYEQYF. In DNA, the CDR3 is TGCGCCAGCAGCTGGGGAGTTGCCGGTTCCTACGAGCAGTACTTC.

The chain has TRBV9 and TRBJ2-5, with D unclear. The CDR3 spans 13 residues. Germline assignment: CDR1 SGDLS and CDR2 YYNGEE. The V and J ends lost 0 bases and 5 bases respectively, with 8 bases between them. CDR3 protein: CASSVDSLETQYF. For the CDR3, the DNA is TGTGCCAGCAGCGTAGATAGTCTGGAGACCCAGTACTTC.